Below, 7 T cell receptor beta chains from the same sample are listed, as sequenced in a study of circulating CD8 cells and anti-PD-1 response in melanoma. TCR libraries were prepared from roughly 14 ng of total RNA with the QIAseq Immune Repertoire TCR panel. TCRdb independently ran MiXCR on the reads; one entry per CDR3 protein. Of more than 1,000 distinct CDR3 sequences listed, around 6.6% were seen once; the top ten hold 15% to 20%. Sorting of live CD3+CD8+TCRalphabeta+ cells by PD-1 and/or TIGIT gave four subsets. Source: CD8+ T cells from PBMCs, taken at baseline or after one month of anti-PD-1 therapy (not recorded which). The receptors here all came from a human donor with melanoma.

This clonotype was seen more than once but under ten times. The J gene is TRBJ1-1, the V gene TRBV5-4; 8 bases match TRBD1. V gave up 4 bases and J gave up 2 bases; unmatched junction bases: 7. Germline V lookup: CDR1 SGHNT, CDR2 YYREEE (reference sequence). There are 15 residues in the CDR3. The CDR3 coding sequence is TGTGCCAGCAGCCTGGACAGGGAGCAAAACACTGAAGCTTTCTTT. Its translation: CASSLDREQNTEAFF.

This clonotype is judged medium-sized (0.01 to 0.1%). The CDR3 DNA is TGCGCCAGCAGCCAAGAAGGGGGACAGGGGTTCGGCGGGGAGCTGTTTTTT. Translated: CASSQEGGQGFGGELFF. This rearrangement joins TRBV4-1 to TRBJ2-2; TRBD1 matches at 10 bases. The CDR3 has 17 residues. Germline values: CDR1 MGHRA, CDR2 YSYEKL. The trim removed 0 bases at V and 7 bases at J, leaving 8 bases unmatched.

This clonotype was detected only once. With a much larger clone just one base away, this may be a read error. Since no conserved phenylalanine or tryptophan closes the CDR3, a read error is the likely cause. This chain connects TRBV7-3 to TRBJ2-3, with 11 positions matching TRBD2. This CDR3 is built from 15 residues. The V segment lost 4 bases and the J segment 3 bases; nucleotides outside the gene matches: 3. The V gene's germline CDR1 is SGHTA and CDR2 FQGTGA. In nucleotides, the CDR3 is TGTGCCAGCAGCTGGGGACTAGCGGCGACAGATACGCAGTATTTG. It codes for CASSWGLAATDTQYL.

This clonotype is medium-sized (0.01 to 0.1%) in the sample. This chain connects TRBV19 to TRBJ2-7, with D perhaps assigned TRBD1 or TRBD2 (5 bases each). With 7 bases removed from V and 2 bases from J, the gap between germline ends came to 15 bases. This CDR3 comprises 14 residues. CDR1 and CDR2 (germline): LNHDA, SQIVND (reference sequence). CDR3 loop: CASTPGRGPYEQYF. The CDR3 DNA reads TGTGCCAGTACTCCGGGACGGGGACCCTACGAGCAGTACTTC. The full variable domain, rest sourced from reference TRBV19 and TRBJ2-7, is DGGITQSPKYLFRKEGQNVTLSCEQNLNHDAMYWYRQDPGQGLRLIYYSQIVNDFQKGDIAEGYSVSREKKESFPLTVTSAQKNPTAFYLCASTPGRGPYEQYFGPGTRLTVT.

This clonotype is medium-sized (0.01 to 0.1%) within its sample. V gene TRBV15 combines with J gene TRBJ1-1; TRBD1 might be the D (5 bases). The germline gives CDR1 LNHNV, CDR2 YYDKDF (reference sequence). The V end lost 0 bases, the J end lost 1 base, and 15 bases lay between the germline ends. This CDR3 region has 17 residues. CDR3 sequence (DNA): TGTGCCACCAGCAGAGATTCAGCAATTCAGGGGAACACTGAAGCTTTCTTT. It is translated as CATSRDSAIQGNTEAFF.

By share of the sample, this clonotype is medium-sized. This sequence joins TRBV4-3 and TRBJ1-1; D gene unclear. Germline V CDR1 and CDR2: LGHNA, YSLEER. The CDR3 is 14 residues long. V dropped 1 base and J dropped 4 bases, with 10 bases sitting between them. CDR3 amino acids: CASSQGEGSTEAFF. The CDR3 DNA reads as TGCGCCAGCAGCCAAGGGGAAGGGAGCACTGAAGCTTTCTTT.

Judged by abundance, this clonotype is medium-sized (0.01 to 0.1%). The chain is built from TRBV28 and TRBJ2-5, with TRBD1 matching over 8 bases. Per the germline V gene, CDR1 is MDHEN and CDR2 is SYDVKM. This CDR3 is 15 amino acids long. The junction had 7 bases not matched to a gene; V was cut back by 2 bases and J by 5 bases. CDR3 region: CASSLPQGATETQYF. The DNA of the CDR3 is TGTGCCAGCAGTTTACCCCAGGGGGCGACGGAGACCCAGTACTTC.